This T cell receptor beta chain was recorded in a study of blood T cell repertoires in COVID-19. In the study overall: PBMCs, B-cell-depleted T cells, or T cells were the source of the cDNA or gDNA that made up the material.

This clone was seen at least ten times. The CDR3 extends over 16 amino acids. From germline, CDR1 is LGHNA and CDR2 YSLEER. V was cut by 4 bases and J by 2 bases, with 17 bases left in between. The assay was immunoSEQ multiplex PCR, and TCRdb's table has in-frame clones only and misses some. Counted here are 300,000 to 400,000 clones, approximately 89% occurring once; the ten biggest clones make up roughly 3.5%. The chain couples TRBV4-3 to TRBJ1-2; D possibly corresponds to TRBD1 (5 bases). Sample: peripheral blood. This receptor was taken from a young woman who had recovered from COVID-19. CDR3 loop: CASSLLGWGENYGYTF. In DNA form, the CDR3 reads TGCGCCAGCAGCCTCCTGGGATGGGGGGAAAACTATGGCTACACCTTC.